This T cell receptor beta chain was observed in a study of lymphopenia after photon versus proton radiotherapy. For this clone: What it recognizes is unknown.

The repertoire was sequenced with immunoSEQ multiplex PCR; TCRdb's copy has only in-frame clones and lacks some. The table lists roughly 41,000 clones, 85% of them singletons, with 2.5% to 3.5% in the top ten. Whole-study results and caveats: Authors raise, but do not show, better survival with proton therapy. Larger post-nadir TCR diversity loss correlated inversely with survival in deceased patients. Photon-treated patients lost naive T cells and TCR diversity; proton-treated stayed stable. After the lymphocyte nadir, photon-treated repertoires showed oligoclonal expansion, especially of CD8+ Temra cells.

This CDR3 contains 15 residues. Germline V gene data show CDR1 as SSHAT and CDR2 as FNYEAQ (reference sequence). With V trimmed by 3 bases and J by 6 bases, 5 bases remained unmatched. This chain joins TRBV7-7 and TRBJ1-5; TRBD1 matches 10 bases. This clonotype originated in a man aged 50-59 years with gastric cancer. The starting material was peripheral blood, obtained from a patient treated with photon-based radiotherapy. CDR3 residues: CASSFRQGAIQPQHF. The CDR3, as DNA: TGTGCCAGCAGCTTCCGACAGGGGGCTATTCAGCCCCAGCATTTT.